The 10 T cell receptor beta chains in this list originate from one sample, sequenced in a study of blood T cell repertoires in COVID-19. Data came from immunoSEQ multiplex PCR; TCRdb stores just in-frame clones and leaves some out. The sample holds roughly 290,000 clones, roughly 85% seen once. Sequenced sample: PBMCs or T cells enriched from blood (not recorded which). These receptors all come from a woman in her 30s who had recovered from COVID-19.

V gene TRBV11-3 combines with J gene TRBJ2-1, with 7 nucleotides matching TRBD2. Per germline, CDR1 SGHNT and CDR2 YENEEA. This CDR3 spans 15 amino acids. The V and J ends lost 5 bases and 5 bases, in that order; junction bases with no gene match: 9. CDR3: CASSATWEGNNEQFF. CDR3 nucleotides: TGTGCCAGCAGCGCCACTTGGGAGGGCAACAATGAGCAGTTCTTC.

This clone was seen once. This sequence joins TRBV5-1 and TRBJ2-6; perhaps TRBD1 as D (5 bases). V was trimmed by 0 bases and J by 2 bases, leaving 6 bases between them. Germline CDR1 reads SGHRS; CDR2 reads YFSETQ. The CDR3 consists of 15 residues. CDR3 amino acids: CASSLETAGANVLTF. The DNA of the CDR3 is TGCGCCAGCAGCTTGGAGACAGCTGGGGCCAACGTCCTGACTTTC.

Concerning this clone: Other DNA sequences within the sample encode an identical CDR3. The chain uses TRBV19 and TRBJ2-1; no clear D. V lost 5 bases and J 5 bases, leaving 7 bases between the germline ends. CDR1 and CDR2 from the germline V gene are LNHDA and SQIVND (reference sequence). The CDR3 has 12 amino acids. The CDR3 coding sequence is TGTGCCAGTAGTTTGCAGAACAATGAGCAGTTCTTC. Translating it yields CASSLQNNEQFF.

Points on this clone: The junction departs from the called germline gene at one end, perhaps through a read error. This chain uses TRBV6-1 with TRBJ1-3, with TRBD1 identical over 8 bases. Germline V gives CDR1 MNHNS, CDR2 SASEGT. This CDR3 comprises 17 residues. The CDR3 nucleotides are TGTGCCAGCAGTAAAGCCGGACAGGGATTAAGAGGAAACACCATATATTTT. Amino acid sequence: CASSKAGQGLRGNTIYF.

This chain joins TRBV5-1 and TRBJ2-7; the match to TRBD2 covers 9 bases. Germline CDR1 is SGHRS and CDR2 is YFSETQ. The V gene end was trimmed by 5 bases and the J gene end by 3 bases; junction bases not matched to a gene: 6. The CDR3 spans 14 residues. The CDR3 loop is CASRGTSSNYEQYF. The CDR3 nucleotides read TGCGCCAGCAGGGGGACTAGCTCCAACTACGAGCAGTACTTC.

The chain uses TRBV6-2 or TRBV6-3 and TRBJ1-2, with 8 bases identical to TRBD1. The CDR3 runs to 18 residues. Per germline, CDR1 MNHEY and CDR2 SVGEGT. V gave up 6 bases and J gave up 4 bases; unmatched junction bases: 19. This chain's CDR3 is CASSPLPGTGGGSYGYTF. The CDR3 coding sequence is TGTGCCAGCAGCCCTTTACCCGGGACAGGAGGAGGGAGCTATGGCTACACCTTC.

The chain has TRBV28 and TRBJ2-1, with TRBD2 identical over 9 bases. CDR3 length: 18 residues. Unmatched junction bases numbered 13, after V lost 4 bases and J lost 3 bases. The germline gives CDR1 MDHEN, CDR2 SYDVKM. CDR3: CASSSPGSDSGGYNEQFF. DNA for the CDR3: TGTGCCAGCAGTTCCCCAGGTTCCGATAGCGGGGGCTACAATGAGCAGTTCTTC.

The chain is built from TRBV28 and TRBJ1-2, with a possible D match to TRBD1 (5 bases). The V end was cut by 7 bases, the J end by 4 bases, with 16 bases between. The CDR3 totals 14 residues. Germline CDR1 is MDHEN and CDR2 is SYDVKM. Here the CDR3 DNA reads TGTGCCAGCAACAGTGGGGGGGAAGGCTATGGCTACACCTTC. Its protein is CASNSGGEGYGYTF.

The V gene is TRBV6-5, the J gene TRBJ1-1; TRBD1 aligns across 7 bases. J lost 6 bases, V lost 6 bases, and 13 bases had no gene match. Germline lookup yields CDR1 MNHEY and CDR2 SVGAGI. The CDR3 runs 15 residues. The CDR3 DNA is TGTGCCAGCAGGACAGGGCGTAATGGCTGGGCTGAAGCTTTCTTT. Its translation: CASRTGRNGWAEAFF.

The chain couples TRBV19 to TRBJ1-5; D perhaps matches TRBD1 (6 bases). Germline CDR1 and CDR2: LNHDA and SQIVND (reference sequence). CDR3 length equals 15 residues. The V and J ends lost 3 bases and 2 bases respectively, with 11 bases between them. CDR3 sequence (DNA): TGTGCCAGTAGTATTGGGGGCCTAGGCAATCAGCCCCAGCATTTT. The encoded protein is CASSIGGLGNQPQHF.